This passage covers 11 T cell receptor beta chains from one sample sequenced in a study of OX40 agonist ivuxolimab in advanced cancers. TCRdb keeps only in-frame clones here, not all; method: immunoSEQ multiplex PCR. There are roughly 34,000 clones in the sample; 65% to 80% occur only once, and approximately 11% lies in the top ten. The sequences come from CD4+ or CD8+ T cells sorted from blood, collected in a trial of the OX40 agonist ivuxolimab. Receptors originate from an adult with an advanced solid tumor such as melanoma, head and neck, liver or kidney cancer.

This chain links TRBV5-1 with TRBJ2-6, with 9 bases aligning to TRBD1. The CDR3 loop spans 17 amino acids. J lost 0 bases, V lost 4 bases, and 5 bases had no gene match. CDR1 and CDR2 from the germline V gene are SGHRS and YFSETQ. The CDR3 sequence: CASSPGQGSSGANVLTF. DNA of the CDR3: TGCGCCAGCAGCCCGGGACAGGGAAGCTCTGGGGCCAACGTCCTGACTTTC.

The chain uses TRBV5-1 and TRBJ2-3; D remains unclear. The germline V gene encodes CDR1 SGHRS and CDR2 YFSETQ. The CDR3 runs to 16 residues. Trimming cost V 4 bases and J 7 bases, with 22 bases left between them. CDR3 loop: CASSTSGYKERNTQYF. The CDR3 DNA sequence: TGCGCCAGCAGCACCTCCGGGTACAAAGAAAGGAATACGCAGTATTTT. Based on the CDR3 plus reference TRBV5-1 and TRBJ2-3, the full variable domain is KAGVTQTPRYLIKTRGQQVTLSCSPISGHRSVSWYQQTPGQGLQFLFEYFSETQRNKGNFPGRFSGRQFSNSRSEMNVSTLELGDSALYLCASSTSGYKERNTQYFGPGTRLTVL.

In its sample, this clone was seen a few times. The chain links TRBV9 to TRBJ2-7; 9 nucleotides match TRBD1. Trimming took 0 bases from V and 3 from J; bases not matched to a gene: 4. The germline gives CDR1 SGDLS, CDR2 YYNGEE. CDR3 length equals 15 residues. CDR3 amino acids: CASSVEGQGGYEQYF. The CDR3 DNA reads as TGTGCCAGCAGCGTAGAGGGACAGGGTGGCTACGAGCAGTACTTC.

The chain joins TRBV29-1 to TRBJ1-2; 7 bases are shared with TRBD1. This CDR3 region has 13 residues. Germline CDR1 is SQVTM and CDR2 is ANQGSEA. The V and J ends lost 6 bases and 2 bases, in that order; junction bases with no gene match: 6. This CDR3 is CSVDPGQNYGYTF. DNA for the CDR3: TGCAGCGTGGATCCGGGACAGAACTATGGCTACACCTTC.

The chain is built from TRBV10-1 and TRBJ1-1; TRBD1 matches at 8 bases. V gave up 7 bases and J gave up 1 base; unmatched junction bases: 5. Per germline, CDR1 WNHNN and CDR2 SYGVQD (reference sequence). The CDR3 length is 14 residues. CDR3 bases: TGCGCCAGCACCTCCGGGACAGGGAACACTGAAGCTTTCTTT. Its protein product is CASTSGTGNTEAFF.

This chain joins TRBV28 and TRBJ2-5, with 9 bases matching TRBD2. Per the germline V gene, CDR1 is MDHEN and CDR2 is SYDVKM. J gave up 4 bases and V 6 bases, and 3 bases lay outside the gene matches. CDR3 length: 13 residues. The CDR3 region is CASRASGVETQYF. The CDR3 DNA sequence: TGTGCCAGCAGGGCTAGCGGGGTAGAGACCCAGTACTTC.

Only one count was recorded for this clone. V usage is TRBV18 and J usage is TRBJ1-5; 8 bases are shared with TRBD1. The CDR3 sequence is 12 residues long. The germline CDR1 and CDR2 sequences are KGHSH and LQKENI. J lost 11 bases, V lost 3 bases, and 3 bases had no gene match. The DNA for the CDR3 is TGTGCCAGCTCACCCGGACAGGGCGCCCAGCATTTT. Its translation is CASSPGQGAQHF.

The CDR3 protein is CASSARDRGNTEAFF. The CDR3 nucleotides read TGTGCCAGCAGTGCGAGAGACAGAGGCAACACTGAAGCTTTCTTT. V gene TRBV25-1 combines with J gene TRBJ1-1, with a possible D match to TRBD1 (5 bases). The germline V gene has CDR1 MGHDK and CDR2 SYGVNS. The V end was cut by 4 bases, the J end by 2 bases, with 14 bases between. CDR3 length: 15 amino acids. Drawing the rest from reference TRBV25-1 and TRBJ1-1, the complete variable domain is EADIYQTPRYLVIGTGKKITLECSQTMGHDKMYWYQQDPGMELHLIHYSYGVNSTEKGDLSSESTVSRIRTEHFPLTLESARPSHTSQYLCASSARDRGNTEAFFGQGTRLTVV.

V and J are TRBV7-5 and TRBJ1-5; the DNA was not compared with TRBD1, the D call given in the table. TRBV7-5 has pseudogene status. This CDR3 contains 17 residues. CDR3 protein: CVRSLSGDRGRGQPQHF. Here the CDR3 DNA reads TGTGTCAGAAGCTTATCGGGGGACAGGGGGCGCGGTCAGCCCCAGCATTTT.

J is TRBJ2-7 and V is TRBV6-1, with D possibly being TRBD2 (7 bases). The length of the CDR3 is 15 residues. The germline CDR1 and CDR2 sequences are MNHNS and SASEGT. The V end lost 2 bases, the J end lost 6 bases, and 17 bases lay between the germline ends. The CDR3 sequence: CASSEKGGGLGEQYF. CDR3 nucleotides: TGTGCCAGCAGTGAAAAGGGGGGGGGCCTGGGCGAGCAGTACTTC.

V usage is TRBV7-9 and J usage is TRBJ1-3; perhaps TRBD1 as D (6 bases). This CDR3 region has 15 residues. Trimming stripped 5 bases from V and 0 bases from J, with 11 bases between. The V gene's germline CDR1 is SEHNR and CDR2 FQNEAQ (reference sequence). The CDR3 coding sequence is TGTGCCAGCAGCCCCGACAGGATCTCTGGAAACACCATATATTTT. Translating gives CASSPDRISGNTIYF.